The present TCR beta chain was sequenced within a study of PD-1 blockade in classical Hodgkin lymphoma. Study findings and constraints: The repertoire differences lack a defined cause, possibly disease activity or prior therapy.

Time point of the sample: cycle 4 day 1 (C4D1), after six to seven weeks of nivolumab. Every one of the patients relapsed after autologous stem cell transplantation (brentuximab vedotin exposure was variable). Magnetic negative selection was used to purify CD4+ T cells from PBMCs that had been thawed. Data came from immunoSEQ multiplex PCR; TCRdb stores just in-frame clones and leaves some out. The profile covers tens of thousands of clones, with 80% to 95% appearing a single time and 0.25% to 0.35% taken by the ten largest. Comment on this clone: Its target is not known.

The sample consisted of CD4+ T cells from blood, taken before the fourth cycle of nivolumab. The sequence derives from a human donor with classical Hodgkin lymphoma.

The CDR3 reads CASSESGRGDVIQYF. The CDR3 DNA reads TGTGCCAGCAGTGAAAGCGGGAGGGGTGACGTCATTCAGTACTTC. The J gene is TRBJ2-4, the V gene TRBV6-1; TRBD2 aligns across 10 bases. Trimming removed 2 bases from V and 9 bases from J; junction bases left unmatched: 7. The CDR3 totals 15 residues. Germline loops: CDR1 MNHNS, CDR2 SASEGT.